Presented here are 17 T cell receptor beta chains from one specimen sequenced in a study of control samples from healthy donors and cancer patients. Method: immunoSEQ multiplex PCR; TCRdb's copy keeps in-frame clones and lacks some. The table shows roughly 150,000 clones, with 90% to 95% occurring only once. The sequenced sample consisted of blood. The receptors shown here come from a man aged 18 to 35 in good health.

This sequence joins TRBV30 and TRBJ1-5, with D unresolved. Germline CDR1 reads GTSNPN; CDR2 reads SVGIG (reference sequence). V was pared by 4 bases and J by 7 bases, with 14 bases between. The CDR3 is made up of 13 amino acids. The CDR3 is CAWTGVRGQPQHF. CDR3 coding DNA: TGTGCCTGGACGGGAGTTAGAGGGCAGCCCCAGCATTTT.

This rearrangement joins TRBV15 to TRBJ1-4; D is possibly TRBD1 (5 bases). Germline values: CDR1 LNHNV, CDR2 YYDKDF (reference sequence). This CDR3 spans 19 amino acids. The V end was cut by 4 bases, the J end by 2 bases, with 23 bases between. This CDR3 reads CATSTFGQGKMKTNEKLFF. In DNA, the CDR3 is TGTGCCACCAGCACTTTCGGGCAGGGTAAAATGAAGACTAATGAAAAACTGTTTTTT.

This sequence joins TRBV7-9 and TRBJ2-5; 9 bases line up with TRBD1. This CDR3 comprises 14 residues. The germline V gene encodes CDR1 SEHNR and CDR2 FQNEAQ (reference sequence). V gave up 8 bases and J gave up 5 bases; unmatched junction bases: 9. The CDR3 is CASGTGGLGETQYF. The CDR3 region has the DNA TGTGCCAGCGGAACAGGGGGCCTAGGGGAGACCCAGTACTTC.

The chain recombines TRBV6-2 or TRBV6-3 with TRBJ2-7; D is ambiguous. CDR3 length: 18 residues. Trimming stripped 5 bases from V and 1 base from J, with 24 bases between. Germline CDR1 is MNHEY and CDR2 is SVGEGT. The CDR3 DNA sequence: TGTGCCAGCAGTCCCGCCCTTAGGACCCCCCAAGAATCCTACGAGCAGTACTTC. The encoded protein is CASSPALRTPQESYEQYF.

The rearrangement uses TRBV2 and TRBJ1-1, with a tentative D call TRBD1 (5 bases). The CDR3 is 14 residues long. Per the germline V gene, CDR1 is SNHLY and CDR2 is FYNNEI. V lost 3 bases and J lost 0, with 8 bases in between. The CDR3 DNA reads TGTGCCAGCAGTGACCGGGGCGTGAACACTGAAGCTTTCTTT. Amino acids: CASSDRGVNTEAFF. Together with reference TRBV2 and TRBJ1-1, the CDR3 gives the full variable domain: EPEVTQTPSHQVTQMGQEVILRCVPISNHLYFYWYRQILGQKVEFLVSFYNNEISEKSEIFDDQFSVERPDGSNFTLKIRSTKLEDSAMYFCASSDRGVNTEAFFGQGTRLTVV.

The rearrangement uses TRBV19 and TRBJ1-1, with unresolved D. The CDR3 covers 13 residues. The germline V gene encodes CDR1 LNHDA and CDR2 SQIVND (reference sequence). V lost 6 bases to trimming and J lost 4 bases, with 12 bases between them. CDR3 coding DNA: TGTGCCAGTAGCCACCCATCGGGCACTGAAGCTTTCTTT. Translated: CASSHPSGTEAFF.

In this sample, this clone is medium-sized. V and J are TRBV4-1 and TRBJ1-5, with TRBD1 as a possible D gene (6 bases). This CDR3 is 15 amino acids long. CDR1 and CDR2 from the germline V gene are MGHRA and YSYEKL. V dropped 3 bases and J dropped 6 bases, with 15 bases sitting between them. The CDR3 nucleotides read TGCGCCAGCAGCCACCGGGACACCGCCCGTCAGCCCCAGCATTTT. Its translation is CASSHRDTARQPQHF.

This chain joins TRBV4-1 and TRBJ2-3; maybe TRBD1 (5 bases). Germline V gene sequence: CDR1 MGHRA, CDR2 YSYEKL. V was clipped by 4 bases and J by 3 bases, with 11 bases between them. CDR3 size: 14 residues. CDR3 in amino acids: CASSPRQSTDTQYF. The CDR3 coding sequence is TGCGCCAGCAGCCCGCGACAGAGTACAGATACGCAGTATTTT.

V and J are TRBV15 and TRBJ1-4; 8 bases agree with TRBD1. V gave up 3 bases and J gave up 6 bases; unmatched junction bases: 9. CDR1 is LNHNV and CDR2 is YYDKDF in the germline V gene (reference sequence). This CDR3 spans 16 amino acids. The CDR3: CATSSLTGADYEKLFF. The CDR3 DNA follows: TGTGCCACCAGCAGCTTGACAGGGGCGGATTATGAAAAACTGTTTTTT.

The V and J genes are TRBV19 and TRBJ1-5; 7 bases line up with TRBD1. The V and J ends lost 7 bases and 2 bases, in that order; junction bases with no gene match: 2. This CDR3 has 13 amino acids. CDR1 LNHDA and CDR2 SQIVND come from the germline V gene (reference sequence). CDR3 bases: TGTGCCAGTAAAACAGGGGGCAATCAGCCCCAGCATTTT. Translated: CASKTGGNQPQHF.

The genes are TRBV24-1 and TRBJ1-5; D is undetermined. The CDR3 consists of 13 residues. Trimming cost V 7 bases and J 7 bases, with 13 bases left between them. CDR1 and CDR2 (germline): KGHDR, SFDVKD. In DNA, the CDR3 is TGTGCCACCAGCGACCCCGGGGTCCAGCCCCAGCATTTT. This sequence encodes CATSDPGVQPQHF.

CDR3 nucleotide sequence: TGTGCCAGCAGCCAGGGGTACAGGGCAACGGAAGCTTTCTTT. Its protein product is CASSQGYRATEAFF. The genes are TRBV14 and TRBJ1-1; D is perhaps TRBD1 (6 bases). The CDR3 has 14 amino acids. With 3 bases removed from V and 8 bases from J, the gap between germline ends came to 16 bases. Germline values: CDR1 SGHDN, CDR2 FVKESK.

The V gene is TRBV27, the J gene TRBJ1-1, with TRBD1 as a possible D gene (5 bases). The germline V gene has CDR1 MNHEY and CDR2 SMNVEV (reference sequence). This CDR3 comprises 13 residues. The V and J ends lost 8 bases and 0 bases respectively, with 10 bases between them. The CDR3: CASGQGMNTEAFF. CDR3 DNA sequence: TGTGCCAGCGGTCAGGGCATGAACACTGAAGCTTTCTTT.

V is TRBV25-1 and J is TRBJ1-1; D is perhaps TRBD1 (5 bases). The CDR3 is made up of 15 amino acids. The V gene lost 6 bases and the J gene lost 4 bases, with 18 bases spanning the gap. Germline V gene lookup returns CDR1 MGHDK and CDR2 SYGVNS. DNA for the CDR3: TGTGCCAGCAGGATACCTGGGGGAGTGGGCACTGAAGCTTTCTTT. It encodes CASRIPGGVGTEAFF.

The V and J genes are TRBV7-9 and TRBJ2-1; 14 positions agree with TRBD2. CDR1 is SEHNR, CDR2 FQNEAQ, per germline (reference sequence). The CDR3 covers 18 residues. Trimming took 5 bases from V and 7 from J; bases not matched to a gene: 13. CDR3 region: CASSPVTGTSGRRNEQFF. CDR3 DNA sequence: TGTGCCAGCAGCCCAGTTACCGGGACTAGCGGGAGACGGAATGAGCAGTTCTTC.

The chain uses TRBV19 and TRBJ2-2; D is perhaps TRBD1 (5 bases). The CDR3 contains 18 residues. The V end was cut by 4 bases, the J end by 3 bases, with 21 bases between. The germline gives CDR1 LNHDA, CDR2 SQIVND (reference sequence). CDR3 in amino acids: CASSNTPSSGLHTGELFF. CDR3 in DNA: TGTGCCAGTAGTAACACCCCGTCATCAGGGCTGCACACCGGGGAGCTGTTTTTT. Looking up the rest from reference TRBV19 and TRBJ2-2 gives the full variable domain: DGGITQSPKYLFRKEGQNVTLSCEQNLNHDAMYWYRQDPGQGLRLIYYSQIVNDFQKGDIAEGYSVSREKKESFPLTVTSAQKNPTAFYLCASSNTPSSGLHTGELFFGEGSRLTVL.

The chain has TRBV9 and TRBJ1-1; unclear D gene. Germline loops: CDR1 SGDLS, CDR2 YYNGEE. The V end was cut by 6 bases, the J end by 1 base, with 10 bases between. This CDR3 spans 13 amino acids. CDR3 loop: CASIRLQNTEAFF. CDR3 nucleotides: TGTGCCAGCATACGACTCCAGAACACTGAAGCTTTCTTT.